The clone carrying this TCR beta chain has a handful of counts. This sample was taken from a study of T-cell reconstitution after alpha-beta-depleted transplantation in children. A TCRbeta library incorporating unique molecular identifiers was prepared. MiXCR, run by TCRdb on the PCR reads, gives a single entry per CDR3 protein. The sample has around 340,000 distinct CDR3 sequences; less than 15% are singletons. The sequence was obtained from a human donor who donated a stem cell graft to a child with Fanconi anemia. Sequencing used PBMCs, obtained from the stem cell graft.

The CDR3 reads CAINTGLTDTQYF. The DNA for the CDR3 is TGTGCCATCAACACTGGGCTCACAGATACGCAGTATTTT. The rearrangement uses TRBV10-3 and TRBJ2-3; D not resolved. Germline-derived CDR1 and CDR2 are ENHRY and SYGVKD. The CDR3 has 13 residues. With 7 bases removed from V and 2 bases from J, the gap between germline ends came to 10 bases.